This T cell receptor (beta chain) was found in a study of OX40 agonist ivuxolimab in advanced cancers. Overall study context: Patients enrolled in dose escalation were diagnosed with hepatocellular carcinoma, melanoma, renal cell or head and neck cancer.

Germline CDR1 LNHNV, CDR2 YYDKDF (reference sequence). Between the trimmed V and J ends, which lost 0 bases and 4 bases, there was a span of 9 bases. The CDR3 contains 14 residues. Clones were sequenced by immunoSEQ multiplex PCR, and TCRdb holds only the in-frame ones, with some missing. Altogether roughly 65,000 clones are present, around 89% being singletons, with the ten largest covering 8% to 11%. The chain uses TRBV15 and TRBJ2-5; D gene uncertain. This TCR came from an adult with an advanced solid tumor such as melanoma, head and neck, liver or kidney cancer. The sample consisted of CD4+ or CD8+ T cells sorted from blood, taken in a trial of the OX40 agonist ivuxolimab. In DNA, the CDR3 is TGTGCCACCAGCAGAGATCGGCTCCTAGAGACCCAGTACTTC. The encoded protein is CATSRDRLLETQYF.